The 17 T cell receptor beta chains in this list originate from one sample, sequenced in a study of T cells in localized non-small cell lung cancer. Some clones are missing from TCRdb's copy, which holds only in-frame ones; the method was immunoSEQ multiplex PCR. Among approximately 10,000 clones, about four fifths were seen once, and the ten largest hold about a fifth. This material consisted of peripheral blood mononuclear cells, taken before any cancer treatment. These receptors came from a female donor over 55 with stage II lung adenocarcinoma.

This clone was seen more than once but under ten times. The J gene is TRBJ1-2, the V gene TRBV5-1; D gene unclear. Looked up from germline, CDR1 is SGHRS and CDR2 is YFSETQ. The CDR3 totals 13 residues. The ends were cut back, 4 bases at V and 8 bases at J, with 15 bases in the middle. The CDR3 here is CASSPFGPEGYTF. CDR3 in DNA: TGCGCCAGCAGCCCCTTTGGGCCGGAAGGCTACACCTTC.

The V gene is TRBV28, the J gene TRBJ2-7; TRBD1 might be the D (7 bases). Germline assignment: CDR1 MDHEN and CDR2 SYDVKM. Trimming left V 4 bases short and J 3 bases short, with 19 bases between. The CDR3 has 16 amino acids. Here the CDR3 DNA reads TGTGCCAGCAGTTCCCCTACCGGCGGGACAGTCTACGAGCAGTACTTC. Translated, it gives CASSSPTGGTVYEQYF.

This clone qualifies as large. The chain combines TRBV19 with TRBJ2-1; 10 bases are shared with TRBD2. Losses at the gene ends were 5 bases for V and 2 bases for J; bases not matched to a gene: 3. The V gene's germline CDR1 is LNHDA and CDR2 SQIVND (reference sequence). The CDR3 consists of 15 residues. CDR3 in amino acids: CASSVGTSAYNEQFF. The DNA of the CDR3 is TGTGCCAGTAGTGTCGGGACTAGCGCCTACAATGAGCAGTTCTTC.

The chain joins TRBV10-3 to TRBJ2-7; the D gene is possibly TRBD1 (5 bases). There are 14 residues in the CDR3. Per the germline V gene, CDR1 is ENHRY and CDR2 is SYGVKD. V dropped 1 base and J dropped 2 bases, with 9 bases sitting between them. The CDR3 bases are TGTGCCATCAGTGAGTATACAGGTACCTACGAGCAGTACTTC. It specifies CAISEYTGTYEQYF.

V usage is TRBV28 and J usage is TRBJ1-6, with no clear D. The CDR3 sequence is 14 residues long. CDR1 MDHEN and CDR2 SYDVKM come from the germline V gene. V was pared by 1 base and J by 9 bases, with 10 bases between. CDR3 loop: CASSLSGRGSPLHF. DNA for the CDR3: TGTGCCAGCAGTTTATCCGGCCGGGGTTCACCCCTCCACTTT. The entire variable domain, with the rest obtained from reference TRBV28 and TRBJ1-6, is as follows: DVKVTQSSRYLVKRTGEKVFLECVQDMDHENMFWYRQDPGLGLRLIYFSYDVKMKEKGDIPEGYSVSREKKERFSLILESASTNQTSMYLCASSLSGRGSPLHFGNGTRLTVT.

The chain links TRBV9 to TRBJ2-7; perhaps TRBD1 as D (5 bases). Trimming shortened V by 0 bases and J by 3 bases, and 13 bases separated the two germline ends. Germline CDR1 and CDR2: SGDLS and YYNGEE. The CDR3 runs 15 residues. The chain's CDR3 is CASSVGGTEYYEQYF. CDR3 bases: TGTGCCAGCAGCGTAGGGGGCACCGAGTACTACGAGCAGTACTTC.

CDR3 in amino acids: CSVERTSNTEAFF. The CDR3 nucleotides are TGCAGCGTTGAACGGACATCGAACACTGAAGCTTTCTTT. The chain uses TRBV29-1 and TRBJ1-1; possibly TRBD1 for D (5 bases). Germline CDR1 and CDR2: SQVTM and ANQGSEA. Trimming left V 2 bases short and J 1 base short, with 8 bases between. The CDR3 length is 13 residues.

V usage is TRBV19 and J usage is TRBJ2-7, with unresolved D. CDR3 length: 16 amino acids. Germline V gene data show CDR1 as LNHDA and CDR2 as SQIVND (reference sequence). V lost 1 base and J 0 bases, leaving 13 bases between the germline ends. CDR3 residues: CASSIVADPSSYEQYF. The CDR3 region has the DNA TGTGCCAGTAGTATAGTTGCCGACCCCAGCTCCTACGAGCAGTACTTC.

V is TRBV15 and J is TRBJ2-1; weak D call: TRBD2 (6 bases). Deletions cut 3 bases from V and 0 bases from J, with 15 bases between. This CDR3 region has 17 residues. Germline lookup yields CDR1 LNHNV and CDR2 YYDKDF (reference sequence). DNA of the CDR3: TGTGCCACCAGCAGGGAAGCGGGTAGAAGCTCCTACAATGAGCAGTTCTTC. Protein product: CATSREAGRSSYNEQFF.

The chain combines TRBV7-9 with TRBJ1-5, with D tentatively TRBD1 (5 bases). The CDR3 is 13 amino acids. Trimming stripped 5 bases from V and 0 bases from J, with 5 bases between. The germline V gene has CDR1 SEHNR and CDR2 FQNEAQ (reference sequence). CDR3 nucleotides: TGTGCCAGCAGCAGGGGTAGCAATCAGCCCCAGCATTTT. It encodes CASSRGSNQPQHF.

The CDR3 reads CASRYSSGAGGTQYF. DNA of the CDR3: TGTGCCAGCAGATACTCTAGCGGGGCCGGAGGGACGCAGTATTTT. This sequence joins TRBV28 and TRBJ2-3; TRBD2 aligns across 9 bases. Germline CDR1 reads MDHEN; CDR2 reads SYDVKM. V trimming: 6 bases; J trimming: 9 bases; junction bases outside the gene matches: 13. The CDR3 totals 15 residues.

This clone turned up a few times. The CDR3 here is CASSVEGHSTDTQYF. The DNA for the CDR3 is TGTGCCAGCAGCGTAGAGGGACACAGCACAGATACGCAGTATTTT. The chain joins TRBV9 to TRBJ2-3; a possible D gene is TRBD1 (6 bases). CDR1 and CDR2 (germline): SGDLS, YYNGEE. Trimming stripped 0 bases from V and 0 bases from J, with 8 bases between. This CDR3 has 15 residues.

The chain carries TRBV18 and TRBJ2-1; 11 nucleotides agree with TRBD2. Germline assignment: CDR1 KGHSH and CDR2 LQKENI. V shed 5 bases and J 9 bases; nucleotides not matched to a gene: 6. The CDR3 is 14 residues long. The CDR3 DNA sequence: TGTGCCAGCTCAGCTAGCGGGGGGATAACTGAGCAGTTCTTC. Translated: CASSASGGITEQFF.

The chain combines TRBV7-6 with TRBJ2-7; TRBD2 agrees at 12 bases. From germline, CDR1 is SGHVS and CDR2 FNYEAQ. V was pared by 3 bases and J by 1 base, with 10 bases of the junction left unmatched. The CDR3 sequence is 18 residues long. CDR3 loop: CASSFSPRLAGVSYEQYF. The CDR3 DNA is TGTGCCAGCAGCTTCTCCCCGCGACTAGCGGGAGTGTCCTACGAGCAGTACTTC.

This clone was seen only once. The genes are TRBV5-1 and TRBJ1-2, with 8 bases fitting TRBD1. This CDR3 contains 16 residues. CDR1 SGHRS and CDR2 YFSETQ come from the germline V gene. V lost 4 bases, J lost 4 bases, and 12 bases stayed unmatched. CDR3: CASSPESQGALYGYTF. The CDR3 DNA reads as TGCGCCAGCAGCCCGGAGAGCCAGGGGGCGCTCTATGGCTACACCTTC.

The rearrangement links TRBV5-1 to TRBJ2-1; 7 positions match TRBD2. The CDR3 contains 17 residues. V was pared by 0 bases and J by 7 bases, with 13 bases of the junction left unmatched. Per germline, CDR1 SGHRS and CDR2 YFSETQ. CDR3 region: CASSLVASGAAGNEQFF. For the CDR3, the DNA is TGCGCCAGCAGCTTGGTTGCCAGCGGGGCGGCGGGGAATGAGCAGTTCTTC.

The chain carries TRBV5-5 and TRBJ1-4; D is unresolved. The CDR3 totals 13 residues. Germline V gene lookup returns CDR1 SGHKS and CDR2 YYEKEE (reference sequence). Between the trimmed V and J ends, which lost 2 bases and 6 bases, there was a span of 8 bases. As DNA, the CDR3 is TGTGCCAGCAGCTTAGCGGTGGATGAAAAACTGTTTTTT. Translated, it gives CASSLAVDEKLFF. Drawing the rest from reference TRBV5-5 and TRBJ1-4, the complete variable domain is DAGVTQSPTHLIKTRGQQVTLRCSPISGHKSVSWYQQVLGQGPQFIFQYYEKEERGRGNFPDRFSARQFPNYSSELNVNALLLGDSALYLCASSLAVDEKLFFGSGTQLSVL.